Sequencing of this TCR beta chain was carried out in a study of control samples from healthy donors and cancer patients. Produced via immunoSEQ multiplex PCR; TCRdb's table is partial and in-frame only. The profile shows approximately 120,000 clones, approximately 87% of them singletons. The CDR3 sequence is 15 residues long. Trimming took off 0 bases at V and 0 bases at J, with 8 bases between the two ends. Per the germline V gene, CDR1 is MNHEY and CDR2 is SVGAGI. Sequencing was carried out using blood. This chain uses TRBV6-5 with TRBJ1-1; D is undetermined. The clonotype was recovered from a man aged 60 to 75 in good health. The CDR3 is CASSYSGGMNTEAFF. In DNA, the CDR3 is TGTGCCAGCAGTTACTCGGGAGGGATGAACACTGAAGCTTTCTTT.